A selection of T cell receptor beta chains follows, all from one sample in a study of cytomegalovirus exposure and HLA in healthy donors. Sequencing was performed with immunoSEQ multiplex PCR; in TCRdb, only in-frame clones are kept and a portion is missing. This table has about 220,000 clones, just over 75% appearing once. Sequenced sample: PBMCs. These receptors originate from a man between 18 and 35 years old in good health and CMV-seronegative. Each CDR3 is given without its conserved first and last residue.

v_call,j_call,cdr3_aa
TRBV20-1,TRBJ2-1,SAGGQGEQF
TRBV6-1,TRBJ1-2,ASSEALQGSYGYT
TRBV30,TRBJ1-1,AWAGQGMTEAF
TRBV6-1,TRBJ2-2,ASSEGQGANTGELF
TRBV2,TRBJ1-4,ASSVGDSNNEKLF
TRBV7-3,TRBJ2-1,ASSPGLNNEQF
TRBV6-5,TRBJ2-4,ASSTQGSKNIQY
TRBV19,TRBJ1-5,ASTAGKRGGNQPQH
TRBV5-1,TRBJ1-3,ASSLTPGGNTIY
TRBV10-3,TRBJ2-1,ASSGGGYYNEQF
TRBV4-1,TRBJ1-1,ASSQPPQGGTTAF
TRBV28,TRBJ2-1,ASSSYSEQF
TRBV6-6,TRBJ2-5,ASSGGLAGVDETQY
TRBV9,TRBJ2-1,ASSVTSGDYNEQF
TRBV9,TRBJ2-5,ASSVGLAGPETQY
TRBV18,TRBJ1-2,ASSGGSNYGYT
TRBV7-8,TRBJ1-4,ASTAFFVGARTNEKLF
TRBV27,TRBJ2-2,ASSPSTGDSGTGELF
TRBV6-6,TRBJ1-2,ASSNLNYGYT
TRBV28,NA,ASSFQTSGSDYEQY
TRBV4-1,TRBJ1-1,ASSPGGGGGTEAF
TRBV4-2,TRBJ1-2,ASSQVPPGHLLVYGYT
TRBV28,TRBJ2-1,ASTEGLAGSYNEQF
TRBV7-2,TRBJ1-2,ASSLIGYGYT
TRBV28,TRBJ2-7,ASLIQGSGEQY
TRBV30,TRBJ2-7,AWSRDSTYEQY
TRBV27,TRBJ2-7,ASSLYVGGRNEQY
TRBV2,TRBJ2-7,ASSLSYEQY
TRBV6-5,TRBJ1-2,ASSYAGIHGYT
TRBV7-9,TRBJ2-3,ASSSQGPRTDTQY
TRBV2,TRBJ1-6,ASRGTGSSYNSPLH
TRBV5-4,TRBJ2-7,ASSPHDRGHEQY
TRBV11-2,TRBJ2-7,ASSLAFVEQY
TRBV5-5,TRBJ2-5,ASSSPGGEETQY
TRBV27,TRBJ2-5,ASSPRWGRWETQY
TRBV6-1,TRBJ1-1,ASSGSREGRYTEAF
TRBV28,TRBJ1-2,ASSLWQDNYGYT
TRBV6-1,TRBJ2-1,ASSPLQGLYNEQF
TRBV4-2,TRBJ2-7,ASSQATDFVRGEQY
TRBV27,TRBJ2-7,ASSLQGTYEQY
TRBV7-9,TRBJ2-1,ASSSSQGGDFNEQF
TRBV7-9,TRBJ1-6,ASTRDRDGTPLH
TRBV4-2,TRBJ1-2,ASSHARGGGYGYT
TRBV27,TRBJ1-2,ASSRDRGRYGYT
TRBV27,TRBJ2-1,ASTPSGGRAQNEQF
TRBV6-1,TRBJ2-3,ASTSHSHTQY
TRBV29-1,TRBJ2-7,SVVSFGGRYEQY
TRBV15,TRBJ1-1,ATSGDGQGNTEAF
TRBV6-1,TRBJ2-1,ASTLSLAQNEQF
TRBV4-2,TRBJ2-1,ASSQLFGLAGEGEQF
TRBV5-4,TRBJ2-4,ASSTDSPIQY
TRBV6-5,TRBJ2-4,ASSPTGTLKNIQY
TRBV5-8,TRBJ2-7,ASSRTSGSANEQY
TRBV12-5,TRBJ1-5,ASGSYFNQPQH
TRBV2,TRBJ2-7,ASKGMGQVSYEQY
TRBV6-5,TRBJ2-1,ASRYGREQF